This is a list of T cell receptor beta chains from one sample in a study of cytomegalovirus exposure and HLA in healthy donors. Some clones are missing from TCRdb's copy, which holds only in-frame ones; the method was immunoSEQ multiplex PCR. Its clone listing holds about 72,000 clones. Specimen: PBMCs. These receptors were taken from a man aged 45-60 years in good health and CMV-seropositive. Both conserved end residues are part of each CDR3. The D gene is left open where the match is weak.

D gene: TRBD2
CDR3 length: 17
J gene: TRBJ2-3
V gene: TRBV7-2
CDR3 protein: CASSLNGLADPTDTQYF
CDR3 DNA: TGTGCCAGCAGCTTAAATGGACTAGCGGATCCCACAGATACGCAGTATTTT

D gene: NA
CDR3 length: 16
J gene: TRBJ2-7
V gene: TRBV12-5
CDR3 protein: CASGLVTSGRVGEQYF
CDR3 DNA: TGTGCTAGTGGTTTGGTAACCAGCGGTCGGGTGGGCGAGCAGTACTTC

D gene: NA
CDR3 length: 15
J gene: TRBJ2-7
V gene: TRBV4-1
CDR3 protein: CASSQYRYELDEQYF
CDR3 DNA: TGCGCCAGCAGCCAGTACAGGTACGAGTTGGACGAGCAGTACTTC

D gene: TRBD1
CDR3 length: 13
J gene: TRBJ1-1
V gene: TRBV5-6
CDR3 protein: CASSFDRAKEAFF
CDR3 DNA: TGTGCCAGCAGCTTTGACAGGGCAAAAGAAGCTTTCTTT

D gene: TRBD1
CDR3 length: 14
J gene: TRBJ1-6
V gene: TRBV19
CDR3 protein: CASSTGGLNSPLHF
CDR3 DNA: TGTGCCAGTAGTACAGGGGGCCTTAATTCACCCCTCCACTTT

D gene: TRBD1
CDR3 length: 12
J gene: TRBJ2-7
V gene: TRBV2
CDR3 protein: CASRTGSYEQYF
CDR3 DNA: TGTGCCAGCCGGACAGGCTCCTACGAGCAGTACTTC

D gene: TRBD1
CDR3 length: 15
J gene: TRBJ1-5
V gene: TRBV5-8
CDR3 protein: CASSDGTVRNQPQHF
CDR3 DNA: TGTGCCAGCAGCGACGGGACAGTCCGTAATCAGCCCCAGCATTTT

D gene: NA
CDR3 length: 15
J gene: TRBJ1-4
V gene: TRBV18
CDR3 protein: CASSPPPGLNEKLFF
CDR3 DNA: TGTGCCAGCTCACCACCGCCAGGCCTTAATGAAAAACTGTTTTTT

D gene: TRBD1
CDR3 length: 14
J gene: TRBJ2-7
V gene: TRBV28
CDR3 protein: CASQKGTGGSKQYF
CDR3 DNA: TGTGCCAGCCAGAAAGGGACAGGGGGCTCGAAGCAGTACTTC

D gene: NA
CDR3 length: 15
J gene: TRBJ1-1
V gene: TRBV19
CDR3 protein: CASSIPGLRNTEAFF
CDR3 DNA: TGTGCCAGTAGTATTCCGGGACTACGGAACACTGAAGCTTTCTTT

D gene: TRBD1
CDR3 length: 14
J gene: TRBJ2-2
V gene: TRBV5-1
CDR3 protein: CASSYTGGTGELFF
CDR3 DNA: TGCGCCAGCAGTTATACAGGGGGCACCGGGGAGCTGTTTTTT

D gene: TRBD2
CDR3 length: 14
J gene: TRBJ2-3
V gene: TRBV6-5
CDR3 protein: CASTRSGGSDTQYF
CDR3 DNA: TGTGCCAGCACGAGGTCGGGAGGATCAGATACGCAGTATTTT

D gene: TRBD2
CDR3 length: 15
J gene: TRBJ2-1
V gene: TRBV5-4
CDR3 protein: CASSPTSGVYNEQFF
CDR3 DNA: TGTGCCAGCAGCCCGACTAGCGGGGTATACAATGAGCAGTTCTTC

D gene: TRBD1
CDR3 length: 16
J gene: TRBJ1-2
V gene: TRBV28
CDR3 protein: CASSLDLSGQVYGYTF
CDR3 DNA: TGTGCCAGCAGTTTAGATTTGTCAGGACAGGTCTATGGCTACACCTTC

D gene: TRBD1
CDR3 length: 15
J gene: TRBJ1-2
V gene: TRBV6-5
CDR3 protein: CASSYRDRSNGGYTF
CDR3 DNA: TGTGCCAGCAGTTATCGGGACAGGTCTAACGGAGGCTACACCTTC

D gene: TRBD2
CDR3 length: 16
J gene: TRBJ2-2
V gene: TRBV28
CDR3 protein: CASSFGREGPVGELFF
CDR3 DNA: TGTGCCAGCAGTTTTGGGAGGGAGGGCCCTGTCGGGGAGCTGTTTTTT

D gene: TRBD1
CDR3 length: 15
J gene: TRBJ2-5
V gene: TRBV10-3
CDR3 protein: CAISDRDRDQETQYF
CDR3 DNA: TGTGCCATCAGTGACCGGGACAGGGACCAAGAGACCCAGTACTTC

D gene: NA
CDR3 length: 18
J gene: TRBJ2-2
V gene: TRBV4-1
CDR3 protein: CASSQERVGRGNTGELFF
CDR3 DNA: TGCGCCAGCAGCCAAGAACGTGTTGGCAGGGGAAACACCGGGGAGCTGTTTTTT

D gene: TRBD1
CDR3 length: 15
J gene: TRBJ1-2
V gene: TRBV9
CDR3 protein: CASSVNPQGAGGYTF
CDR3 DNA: TGTGCCAGCAGCGTTAACCCACAGGGGGCTGGTGGCTACACCTTC